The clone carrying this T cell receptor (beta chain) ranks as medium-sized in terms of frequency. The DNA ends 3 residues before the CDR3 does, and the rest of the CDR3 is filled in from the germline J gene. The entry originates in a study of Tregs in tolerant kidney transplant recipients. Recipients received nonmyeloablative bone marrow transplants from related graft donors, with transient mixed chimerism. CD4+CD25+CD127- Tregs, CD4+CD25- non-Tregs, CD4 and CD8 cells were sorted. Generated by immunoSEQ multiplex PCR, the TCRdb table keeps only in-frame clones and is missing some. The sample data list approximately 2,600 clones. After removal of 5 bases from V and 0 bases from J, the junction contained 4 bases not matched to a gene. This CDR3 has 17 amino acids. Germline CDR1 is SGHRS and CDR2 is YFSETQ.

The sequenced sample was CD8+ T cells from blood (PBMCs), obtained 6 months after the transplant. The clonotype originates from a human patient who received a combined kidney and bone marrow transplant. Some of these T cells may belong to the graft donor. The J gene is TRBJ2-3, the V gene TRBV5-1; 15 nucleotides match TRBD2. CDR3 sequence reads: CASRGTSGRTSTDTQYF. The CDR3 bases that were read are TGCGCCAGCAGGGGGACTAGCGGGAGGACTAGCACAGATACG.